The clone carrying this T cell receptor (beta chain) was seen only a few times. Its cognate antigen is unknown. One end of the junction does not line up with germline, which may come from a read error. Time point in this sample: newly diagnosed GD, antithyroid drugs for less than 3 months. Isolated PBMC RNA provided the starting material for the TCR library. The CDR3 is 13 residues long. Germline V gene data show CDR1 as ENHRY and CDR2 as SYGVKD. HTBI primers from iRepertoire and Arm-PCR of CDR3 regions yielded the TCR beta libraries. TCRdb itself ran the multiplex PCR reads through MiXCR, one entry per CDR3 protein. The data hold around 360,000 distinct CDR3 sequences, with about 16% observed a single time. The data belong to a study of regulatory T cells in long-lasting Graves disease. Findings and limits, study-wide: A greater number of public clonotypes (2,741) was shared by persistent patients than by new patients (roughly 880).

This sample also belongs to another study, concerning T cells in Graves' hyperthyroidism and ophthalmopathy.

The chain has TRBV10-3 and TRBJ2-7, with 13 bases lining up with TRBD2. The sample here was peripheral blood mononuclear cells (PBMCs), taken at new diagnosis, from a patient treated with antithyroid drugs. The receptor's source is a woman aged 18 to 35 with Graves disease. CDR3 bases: TGTGCCACAGGACTAGCGGGAGCCTACAAGCAGTACTTC. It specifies CATGLAGAYKQYF.